This T cell receptor beta chain was found in a study of tumour-infiltrating T cells in Burkitt lymphoma. Across the whole study: Patients covered every epidemiological subtype of Burkitt lymphoma. Productive clonality predicted overall and progression-free survival.

The V gene's germline CDR1 is SGHDT and CDR2 YYEEEE. The CDR3 extends over 13 amino acids. Trimming stripped 4 bases from V and 2 bases from J, with 10 bases between. There are a few counts of this clone. What it binds is not known. Study outcomes and limitations: Many Burkitt lymphoma patients shared several public clonotypes.

Some clones are missing from TCRdb's copy, which holds only in-frame ones; the method was immunoSEQ multiplex PCR. The top ten hold more than 1.2% of the sample, which has 3,700 or so clones, 15% to 20% seen once. Sequences were obtained from tumor tissue. The chain couples TRBV5-6 to TRBJ2-7; D not resolved. The sequence was obtained from a human donor with Burkitt lymphoma. CDR3 in amino acids: CASSPFDPYEQYF. DNA of the CDR3: TGTGCCAGCAGCCCATTTGACCCCTACGAGCAGTACTTC.